This T cell receptor beta chain appears in the sequencing data of a study of T cells in Graves' hyperthyroidism and ophthalmopathy. Trimming at V came to 0 bases and at J to 5 bases, leaving 5 bases not matched to a gene. The CDR3 totals 16 residues. The germline V gene has CDR1 LGHNA and CDR2 YSLEER. TCR beta CDR3 regions were amplified from RNA transcripts. The TCR CDR3 was amplified in a first-round RT-PCR using the HTBI primer set. TCRdb reanalysed the multiplex PCR reads using MiXCR and keeps one entry per CDR3 protein. The repertoire holds about 640,000 distinct CDR3 sequences, with roughly 20% as singletons. This clonotype has more than one count but fewer than ten.

Sequencing was carried out using blood. This receptor was taken from a man aged 25 to 40 with Graves' ophthalmopathy. The J gene is TRBJ2-2, the V gene TRBV4-3; TRBD1 matches 8 bases. The DNA for the CDR3 is TGCGCCAGCAGCCAAGATTTACAGGGGGGAACCGGGGAGCTGTTTTTT. Translation: CASSQDLQGGTGELFF.